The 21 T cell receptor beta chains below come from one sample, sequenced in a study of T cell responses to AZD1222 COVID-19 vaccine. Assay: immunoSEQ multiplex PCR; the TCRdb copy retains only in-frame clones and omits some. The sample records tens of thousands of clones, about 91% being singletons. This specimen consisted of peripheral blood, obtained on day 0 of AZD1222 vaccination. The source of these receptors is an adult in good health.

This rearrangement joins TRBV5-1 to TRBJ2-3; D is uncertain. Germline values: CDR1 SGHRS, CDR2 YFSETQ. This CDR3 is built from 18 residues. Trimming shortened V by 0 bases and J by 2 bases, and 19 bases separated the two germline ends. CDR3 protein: CASSLASSATRTTDTQYF. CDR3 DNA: TGCGCCAGCAGCTTGGCATCGTCGGCCACGCGGACCACAGATACGCAGTATTTT.

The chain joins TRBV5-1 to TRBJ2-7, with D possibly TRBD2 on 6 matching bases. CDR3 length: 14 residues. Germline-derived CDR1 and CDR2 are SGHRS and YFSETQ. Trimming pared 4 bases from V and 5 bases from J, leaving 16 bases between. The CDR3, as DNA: TGCGCCAGCAGCCCGCCGGGAGACGGGGACGAGCAGTACTTC. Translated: CASSPPGDGDEQYF.

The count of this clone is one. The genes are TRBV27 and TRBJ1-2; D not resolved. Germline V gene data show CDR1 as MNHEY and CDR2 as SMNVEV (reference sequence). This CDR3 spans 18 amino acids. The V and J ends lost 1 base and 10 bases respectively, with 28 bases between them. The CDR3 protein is CASSLYAPQVGWRNDYTF. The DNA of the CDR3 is TGTGCCAGCAGTTTATATGCCCCCCAAGTGGGCTGGCGTAATGACTACACCTTC.

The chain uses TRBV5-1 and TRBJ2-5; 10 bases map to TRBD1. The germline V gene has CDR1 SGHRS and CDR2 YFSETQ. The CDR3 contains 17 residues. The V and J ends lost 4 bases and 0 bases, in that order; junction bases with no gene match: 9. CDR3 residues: CASSGGTGDAYQETQYF. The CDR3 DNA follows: TGCGCCAGCAGCGGAGGGACAGGGGACGCGTACCAAGAGACCCAGTACTTC.

The CDR3 coding sequence is TGCGCCAGCAGCCAAGAGTGGGTCCCGGACAGGGAAGTTGCCTACGAGCAGTACTTC. Translating it yields CASSQEWVPDREVAYEQYF. The V and J genes are TRBV4-3 and TRBJ2-7; 8 nucleotides match TRBD1. Germline CDR1 reads LGHNA; CDR2 reads YSLEER. The CDR3 spans 19 residues. J was trimmed by 2 bases and V by 0 bases; bases with no gene match: 15.

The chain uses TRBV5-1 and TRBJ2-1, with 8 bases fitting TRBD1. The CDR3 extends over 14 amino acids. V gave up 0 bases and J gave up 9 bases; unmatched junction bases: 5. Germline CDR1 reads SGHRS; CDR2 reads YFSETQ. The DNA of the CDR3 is TGCGCCAGCAGCTTGGTCGACAGGGGTACTGAGCAGTTCTTC. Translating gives CASSLVDRGTEQFF.

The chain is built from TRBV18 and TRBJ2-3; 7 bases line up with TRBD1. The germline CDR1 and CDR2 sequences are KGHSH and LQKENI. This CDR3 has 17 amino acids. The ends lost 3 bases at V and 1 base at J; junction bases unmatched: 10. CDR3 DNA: TGTGCCAGCTCACCCTTGACAGGGTTATCGGGCACAGATACGCAGTATTTT. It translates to CASSPLTGLSGTDTQYF. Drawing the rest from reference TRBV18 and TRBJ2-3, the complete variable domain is NAGVMQNPRHLVRRRGQEARLRCSPMKGHSHVYWYRQLPEEGLKFMVYLQKENIIDESGMPKERFSAEFPKEGPSILRIQQVVRGDSAAYFCASSPLTGLSGTDTQYFGPGTRLTVL.

The CDR3 DNA follows: TGTGCCAGCAGTCGATGGACAGGGGCGAACACCGGGGAGCTGTTTTTT. This gives the protein CASSRWTGANTGELFF. The V call is TRBV28, the J call TRBJ2-2, with TRBD1 matching 9 bases. The CDR3 spans 16 residues. The germline V gene encodes CDR1 MDHEN and CDR2 SYDVKM. V lost 5 bases, J lost 0 bases, and 4 bases stayed unmatched.

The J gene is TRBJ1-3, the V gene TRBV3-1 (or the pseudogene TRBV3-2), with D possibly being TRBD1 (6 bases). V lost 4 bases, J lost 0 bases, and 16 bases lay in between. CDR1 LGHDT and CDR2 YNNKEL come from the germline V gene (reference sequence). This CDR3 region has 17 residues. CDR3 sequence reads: CASSLGGQSTSGNTIYF. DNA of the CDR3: TGTGCCAGCAGCCTAGGAGGACAGTCTACCTCTGGAAACACCATATATTTT.

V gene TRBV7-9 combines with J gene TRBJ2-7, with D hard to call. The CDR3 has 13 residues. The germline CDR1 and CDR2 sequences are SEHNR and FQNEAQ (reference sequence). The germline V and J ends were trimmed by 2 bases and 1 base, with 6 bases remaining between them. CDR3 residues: CASSLSSSYEQYF. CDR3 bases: TGTGCCAGCAGCTTATCCTCGTCCTACGAGCAGTACTTC.

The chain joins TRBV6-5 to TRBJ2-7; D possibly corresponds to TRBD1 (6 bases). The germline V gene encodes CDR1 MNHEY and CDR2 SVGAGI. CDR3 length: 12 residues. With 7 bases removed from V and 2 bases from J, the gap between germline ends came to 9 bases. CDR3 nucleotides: TGTGCCAGCACTCCAGGGGCCTACGAGCAGTACTTC. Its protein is CASTPGAYEQYF.

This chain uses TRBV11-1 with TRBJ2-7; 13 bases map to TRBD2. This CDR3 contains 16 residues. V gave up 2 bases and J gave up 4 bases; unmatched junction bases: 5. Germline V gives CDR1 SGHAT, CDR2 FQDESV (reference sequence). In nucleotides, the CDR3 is TGTGCCAGCAGCTTAACGACTAGCGGGAGGATATACGAGCAGTACTTC. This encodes CASSLTTSGRIYEQYF.

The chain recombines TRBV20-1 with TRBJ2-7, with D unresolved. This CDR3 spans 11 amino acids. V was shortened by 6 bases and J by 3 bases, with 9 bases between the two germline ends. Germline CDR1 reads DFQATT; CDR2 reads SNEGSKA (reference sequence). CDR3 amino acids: CSAPTLYEQYF. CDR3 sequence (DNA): TGCAGTGCCCCAACGCTCTACGAGCAGTACTTC.

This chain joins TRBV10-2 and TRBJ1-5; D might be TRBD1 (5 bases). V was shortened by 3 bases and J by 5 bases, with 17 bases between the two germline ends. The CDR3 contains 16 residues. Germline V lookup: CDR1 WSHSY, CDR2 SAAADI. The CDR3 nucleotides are TGCGCCAGCAGTGATTGGGACTACGTAGGCGATCAGCCCCAGCATTTT. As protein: CASSDWDYVGDQPQHF.

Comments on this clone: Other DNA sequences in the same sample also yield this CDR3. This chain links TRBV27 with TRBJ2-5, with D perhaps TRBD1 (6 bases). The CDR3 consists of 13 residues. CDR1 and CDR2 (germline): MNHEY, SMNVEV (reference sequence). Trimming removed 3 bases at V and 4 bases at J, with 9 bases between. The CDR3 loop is CASSFRGAETQYF. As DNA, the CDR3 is TGTGCCAGCAGTTTCAGGGGCGCAGAGACCCAGTACTTC.

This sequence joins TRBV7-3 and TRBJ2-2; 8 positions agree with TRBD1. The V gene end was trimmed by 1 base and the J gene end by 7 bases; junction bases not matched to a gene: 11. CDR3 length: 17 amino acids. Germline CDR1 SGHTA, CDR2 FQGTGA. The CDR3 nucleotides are TGTGCCAGCAGCTTAAAGGGATCAGGGGGCCGAGGCGGGGAGCTGTTTTTT. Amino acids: CASSLKGSGGRGGELFF.

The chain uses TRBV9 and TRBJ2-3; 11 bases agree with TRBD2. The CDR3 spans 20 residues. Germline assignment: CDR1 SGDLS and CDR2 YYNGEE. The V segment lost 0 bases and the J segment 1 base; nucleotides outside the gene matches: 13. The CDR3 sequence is CASSVAVAGGRGAGTDTQYF. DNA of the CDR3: TGTGCCAGCAGCGTAGCAGTAGCGGGAGGGCGAGGGGCGGGCACAGATACGCAGTATTTT.

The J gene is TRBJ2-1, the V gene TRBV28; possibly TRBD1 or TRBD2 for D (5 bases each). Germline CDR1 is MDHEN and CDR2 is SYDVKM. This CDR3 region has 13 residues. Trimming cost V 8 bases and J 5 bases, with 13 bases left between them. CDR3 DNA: TGTGCCAGCTTGGGGGTCAGTAACAATGAGCAGTTCTTC. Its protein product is CASLGVSNNEQFF.

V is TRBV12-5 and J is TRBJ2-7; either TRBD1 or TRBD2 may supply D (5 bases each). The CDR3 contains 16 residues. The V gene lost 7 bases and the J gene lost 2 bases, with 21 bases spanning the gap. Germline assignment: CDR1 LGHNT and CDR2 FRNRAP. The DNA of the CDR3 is TGTGCTAGTGTACCCCTCCGACGACAGACTACCTACGAGCAGTACTTC. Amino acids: CASVPLRRQTTYEQYF. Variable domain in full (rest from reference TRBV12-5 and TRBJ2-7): DARVTQTPRHKVTEMGQEVTMRCQPILGHNTVFWYRQTMMQGLELLAYFRNRAPLDDSGMPKDRFSAEMPDATLATLKIQPSEPRDSAVYFCASVPLRRQTTYEQYFGPGTRLTVT.

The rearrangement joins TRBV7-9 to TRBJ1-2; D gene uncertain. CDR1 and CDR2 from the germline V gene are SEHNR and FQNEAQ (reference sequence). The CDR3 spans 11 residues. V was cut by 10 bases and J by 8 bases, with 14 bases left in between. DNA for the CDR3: TGTGCCACCGATCCAGCCAAGGGCTACACCTTC. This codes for CATDPAKGYTF.

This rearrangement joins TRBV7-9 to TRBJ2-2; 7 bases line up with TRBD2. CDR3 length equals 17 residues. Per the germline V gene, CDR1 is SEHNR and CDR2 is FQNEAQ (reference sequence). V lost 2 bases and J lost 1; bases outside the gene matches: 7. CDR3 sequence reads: CASSLLIRGGNTGELFF. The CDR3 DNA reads TGTGCCAGCAGCTTATTAATTCGCGGGGGGAACACCGGGGAGCTGTTTTTT.